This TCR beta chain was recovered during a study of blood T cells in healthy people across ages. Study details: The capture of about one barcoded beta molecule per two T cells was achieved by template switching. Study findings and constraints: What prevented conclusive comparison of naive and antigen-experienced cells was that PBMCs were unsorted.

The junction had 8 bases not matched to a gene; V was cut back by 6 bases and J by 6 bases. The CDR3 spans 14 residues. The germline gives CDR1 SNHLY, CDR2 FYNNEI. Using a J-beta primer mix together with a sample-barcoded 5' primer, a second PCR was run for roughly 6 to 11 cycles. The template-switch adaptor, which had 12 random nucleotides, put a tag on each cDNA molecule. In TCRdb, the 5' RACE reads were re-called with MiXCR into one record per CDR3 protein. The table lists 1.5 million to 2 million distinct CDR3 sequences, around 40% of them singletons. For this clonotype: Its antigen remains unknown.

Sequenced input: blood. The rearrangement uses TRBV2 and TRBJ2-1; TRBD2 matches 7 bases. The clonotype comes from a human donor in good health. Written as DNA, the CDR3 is TGTGCCAGCAGCCTAGGACTAGTAGGCAATGAGCAGTTCTTC. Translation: CASSLGLVGNEQFF.